This is a list of T cell receptor beta chains from one sample in a study of blood T cell repertoires in COVID-19. TCRdb's table, derived via immunoSEQ multiplex PCR, lists solely in-frame clones and lacks some. The table has 95,000 to 150,000 clones, 65% to 90% seen once. The sample comprised peripheral blood. The origin of the receptors is a woman of 80 years or more with acute or convalescent COVID-19. Both conserved end residues are part of each CDR3. A D gene is named only where the DNA matches it firmly. Not all rows give a size; the values are once, few, many and, for expanded clones, a class.

len	d_gene	abundance	v_gene	j_gene	CDR3aa	CDR3nt
14	TRBD2	NA	TRBV20-1	TRBJ2-1	CSASGSGGHNEQFF	TGCAGTGCTAGTGGGTCGGGGGGACACAATGAGCAGTTCTTC
17	NA	NA	TRBV4-2	TRBJ1-3	CASSQGTTRFSGNTIYF	TGTGCCAGCAGCCAAGGTACGACGCGGTTCTCTGGAAACACCATATATTTT
15	TRBD1	NA	TRBV6-5	TRBJ1-2	CASSKGGTVPYGYTF	TGTGCCAGCAGCAAAGGTGGGACAGTACCTTATGGCTACACCTTC
13	TRBD1	NA	TRBV5-1	TRBJ1-2	CASSTADRAGYTF	TGCGCCAGCAGCACCGCGGACAGGGCCGGCTACACCTTC
13	NA	NA	TRBV7-6	TRBJ1-1	CASRNVAQGRAFF	TGTGCCAGCAGAAACGTCGCACAGGGCCGCGCTTTCTTT
13	NA	NA	TRBV12-3/TRBV12-4	TRBJ1-1	CASSLGGDTEAFF	TGTGCCAGCAGTTTGGGGGGGGACACTGAAGCTTTCTTT
13	TRBD1	NA	TRBV28	TRBJ2-2	CASLTGGSRELFF	TGTGCCAGCCTGACAGGGGGTTCCCGGGAGCTGTTTTTT
13	NA	NA	TRBV28	TRBJ1-5	CASSLGPNQPQHF	TGTGCCAGCAGTTTGGGCCCTAATCAGCCCCAGCATTTT
16	NA	NA	TRBV7-9	TRBJ1-4	CASTRWSRGGNEKLFF	TGTGCCAGCACCCGGTGGTCTCGAGGCGGGAATGAAAAACTGTTTTTT
12	NA	few	TRBV5-1	TRBJ1-1	CASSPDRAEAFF	TGCGCCAGCAGCCCGGACAGAGCTGAAGCTTTCTTT
15	NA	NA	TRBV19	TRBJ2-7	CASSPRQSTVEEQYF	TGTGCCAGTAGTCCAAGACAGAGTACGGTGGAAGAGCAGTACTTC
13	NA	NA	TRBV12-3/TRBV12-4	TRBJ2-1	CASSLPGYNEQFF	TGTGCCAGCAGTTTACCGGGGTACAATGAGCAGTTCTTC
15	NA	NA	TRBV19	TRBJ1-2	CASSILASSNYGYTF	TGTGCCAGTAGTATACTGGCCTCCTCTAACTATGGCTACACCTTC
13	NA	NA	TRBV12-3/TRBV12-4	TRBJ2-2	CASRKSGAGELFF	TGTGCCAGCAGAAAATCAGGGGCCGGGGAGCTGTTTTTT
13	NA	NA	TRBV19	TRBJ1-4	CASSTTSGEKLFF	TGTGCCAGTAGTACGACGTCGGGGGAAAAACTGTTTTTT
17	TRBD1	NA	TRBV19	TRBJ1-2	CATQSRGDRGSVDGYTF	TGTGCCACCCAGTCGAGGGGGGACAGGGGTAGCGTCGATGGCTACACCTTC
13	TRBD1	few	TRBV14	TRBJ2-7	CASSRTGAHEQYF	TGTGCCAGCAGCCGGACAGGGGCACACGAGCAGTACTTC
18	TRBD2	NA	TRBV7-9	TRBJ2-3	CASSHGLAGGERADTQYF	TGTGCCAGCAGCCACGGACTAGCGGGGGGAGAGAGAGCAGATACGCAGTATTTT
13	NA	NA	TRBV20-1	TRBJ1-6	CSASTGTNSPLHF	TGCAGTGCTAGTACAGGGACAAATTCACCCCTCCACTTT
15	NA	once	TRBV18	TRBJ1-1	CASSPQEGSNTEAFF	TGTGCCAGCTCACCCCAGGAAGGATCTAACACTGAAGCTTTCTTT
17	TRBD1	NA	TRBV6-4	TRBJ2-1	CASSDSPTGGHHNEQFF	TGTGCCAGCAGTGACTCCCCGACAGGGGGCCACCACAATGAGCAGTTCTTC
17	NA	NA	TRBV23-1	TRBJ1-6	CASSPDAVSSYNSPLHF	TGCGCCAGCAGTCCCGATGCTGTGAGCTCCTATAATTCACCCCTCCACTTT
13	NA	few	TRBV18	TRBJ1-1	CASSETGNSEAFF	TGTGCCAGCTCGGAAACAGGTAACTCAGAAGCTTTCTTT
13	TRBD1	NA	TRBV6-5	TRBJ1-2	CASRTGVGYGYTF	TGTGCCAGCCGGACAGGGGTGGGCTATGGCTACACCTTC
16	TRBD2	few	TRBV4-2	TRBJ2-5	CASSQSSGGFQETQYF	TGTGCCAGCAGCCAGAGTAGCGGGGGTTTTCAAGAGACCCAGTACTTC
12	NA	NA	TRBV4-1	TRBJ2-3	CASSQTGSAQYF	TGCGCCAGCAGCCAAACAGGGAGCGCGCAGTATTTT
16	NA	NA	TRBV27	TRBJ2-2	CASRNRGARGTGELFF	TGTGCCAGCAGGAATCGGGGGGCCCGGGGCACCGGGGAGCTGTTTTTT